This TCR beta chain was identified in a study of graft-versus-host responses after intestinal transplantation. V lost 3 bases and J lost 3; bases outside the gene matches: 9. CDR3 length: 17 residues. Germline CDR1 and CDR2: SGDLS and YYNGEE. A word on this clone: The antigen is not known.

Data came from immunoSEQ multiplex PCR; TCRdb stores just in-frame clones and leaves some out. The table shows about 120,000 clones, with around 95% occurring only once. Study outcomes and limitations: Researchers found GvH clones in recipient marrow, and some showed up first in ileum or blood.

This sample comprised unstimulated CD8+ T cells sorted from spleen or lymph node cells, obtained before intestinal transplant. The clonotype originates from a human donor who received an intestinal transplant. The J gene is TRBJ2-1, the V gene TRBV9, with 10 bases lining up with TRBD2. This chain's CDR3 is CASSEAPAGGRYNEQFF. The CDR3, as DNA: TGTGCCAGCAGCGAAGCCCCAGCGGGAGGGCGCTACAATGAGCAGTTCTTC.